Listed below are T cell receptor beta chains from one sample, sequenced in a study of T cell changes during pregnancy in multiple sclerosis. Clones were read by immunoSEQ multiplex PCR, and TCRdb kept only the in-frame ones, dropping some. The data contain 75,000 to 95,000 clones, 94% of them singletons. Sample: CD4+ T cells from peripheral blood mononuclear cells, taken after pregnancy. The receptors were gathered from a female donor with multiple sclerosis, enrolled in a pregnancy study. Each CDR3 is given with its conserved first and last residue. A D gene is named only where the DNA matches it firmly. Clone size, where shown, is once, few, many, or a class for clones that have expanded.

NA | TRBD1 | TRBJ1-1 | TRBV27 | TGTGCCAGCAGTTCCCATCCGGGACAGGGTCGGCACACTGAAGCTTTCTTT | CASSSHPGQGRHTEAFF
NA | NA | TRBJ2-1 | TRBV5-6 | TGTGCCAGCAGCCGATGGGACACTTACAATGAGCAGTTCTTC | CASSRWDTYNEQFF
NA | TRBD2 | TRBJ2-2 | TRBV9 | TGTGCCAGCAGCCTCACTAGCGCTGACGGGGAGCTGTTTTTT | CASSLTSADGELFF
NA | NA | TRBJ2-2 | TRBV19 | TGTGCCAGTAGCCTACAGGGAGCTCCGAACACCGGGGAGCTGTTTTTT | CASSLQGAPNTGELFF
NA | NA | TRBJ2-2 | TRBV19 | TGTGCCAGTAGTATGGGCAGGGGCGCCGGGGAGCTGTTTTTT | CASSMGRGAGELFF
NA | TRBD2 | TRBJ2-1 | TRBV6-5 | TGTGCCAGCAGTTACTCAGGGACTAGCGGGGCTAATGAGCAGTTCTTC | CASSYSGTSGANEQFF
NA | NA | TRBJ2-3 | TRBV5-1 | TGCGCCAGCAGCTTGGCCAGCGGGAGCACAGATACGCAGTATTTT | CASSLASGSTDTQYF
NA | NA | TRBJ2-6 | TRBV10-3 | TGTGCCATCAGCCAAGGGGTAGGTGGGGCCAACGTCCTGACTTTC | CAISQGVGGANVLTF
NA | NA | TRBJ2-7 | TRBV2 | TGTGCCAGCAGTGATCAGGGTTACGAGCAGTACTTC | CASSDQGYEQYF
NA | TRBD2 | TRBJ2-1 | TRBV5-1 | TGCGCCAGCAGGGGACTAGCGGGAGTAGACTCCTACAATGAGCAGTTCTTC | CASRGLAGVDSYNEQFF
once | TRBD1 | TRBJ1-2 | TRBV15 | TGTGCCACCAGCAGGTCAGGGGGGAACAACTATGGCTACACCTTC | CATSRSGGNNYGYTF
NA | TRBD1 | TRBJ1-2 | TRBV19 | TGTGCCAGTAATCTACAGGGGGCGTTGGATGGCTACACCTTC | CASNLQGALDGYTF
NA | TRBD2 | TRBJ2-2 | TRBV5-1 | TGCGCCAGCAGCTCTAGCGGAGCGAACACCGGGGAGCTGTTTTTT | CASSSSGANTGELFF
NA | NA | TRBJ2-5 | TRBV7-9 | TGTGCCAGCAGCCCCCAGGGAGGTCGAGAGACCCAGTACTTC | CASSPQGGRETQYF
NA | NA | TRBJ1-1 | TRBV6-6 | TGTGCCAGCTTTCTAAAAACAGGGACTGAAGCTTTCTTT | CASFLKTGTEAFF
once | TRBD1 | TRBJ1-3 | TRBV2 | TGTGCCAGCCACAGGGGCGTTGGAAACACCATATATTTT | CASHRGVGNTIYF
once | TRBD2 | TRBJ2-2 | TRBV7-9 | TGTGCCAGCAGCTTACAAGCGGGAGGGCCGTTTGCCGGGGAGCTGTTTTTT | CASSLQAGGPFAGELFF
few | TRBD2 | TRBJ2-1 | TRBV29-1 | TGCAGCGTTGACGGGACTAGTATCTACAATGAGCAGTTCTTC | CSVDGTSIYNEQFF
NA | NA | TRBJ1-4 | TRBV9 | TGTGCCAGCAGCGCACAGCCCTCTAATGAAAAACTGTTTTTT | CASSAQPSNEKLFF
NA | NA | TRBJ2-1 | TRBV5-1 | TGCGCCAGCAGCTCATCGACCGGGACACCGGCTTCCCAGTTCTTC | CASSSSTGTPASQFF
NA | NA | TRBJ1-1 | TRBV7-3 | TGTGCCAGCAGCTTACAGGCGAACACTGAAGCTTTCTTT | CASSLQANTEAFF
NA | NA | TRBJ1-3 | TRBV5-6 | TGTGCCAGCAGCTACCGGGAAAACACCATATATTTT | CASSYRENTIYF
NA | NA | TRBJ2-5 | TRBV5-4 | TGTGCCAGCAGCTTGGGGCAGAACCAAGAGACCCAGTACTTC | CASSLGQNQETQYF
NA | NA | TRBJ2-3 | TRBV2 | TGTGCCAGCAACTTCGAGCAATTAACAGATACGCAGTATTTT | CASNFEQLTDTQYF
NA | TRBD2 | TRBJ2-2 | TRBV7-9 | TGTGCCAGCAGCTTACCCAGGACTAGCGGGAACACCGGGGAGCTGTTTTTT | CASSLPRTSGNTGELFF
NA | TRBD1 | TRBJ2-3 | TRBV30 | TGTGCCTGGGGTAACAGGGGGCGGGTAGATACGCAGTATTTT | CAWGNRGRVDTQYF
NA | TRBD2 | TRBJ2-1 | TRBV5-8 | TGTGCCAGCAGCTTGGACACGGGGGGGGGCTACAATGAGCAGTTCTTC | CASSLDTGGGYNEQFF
NA | NA | TRBJ2-1 | TRBV5-1 | TGCGCCAGCAGCTTGGCCCAGGGAGGGGGGAGTGAGCAGTTCTTC | CASSLAQGGGSEQFF
NA | TRBD1 | TRBJ1-1 | TRBV25-1 | TGTGCCAGCAGTGTGGACAGGGGGCGGAACACTGAAGCTTTCTTT | CASSVDRGRNTEAFF
NA | NA | TRBJ2-2 | TRBV7-9 | TGTGCCAGCAGCTTAGATCCAATCACCGGGGAGCTGTTTTTT | CASSLDPITGELFF
once | NA | TRBJ1-5 | TRBV28 | TGTGCCAGCAGTACAGCGGGGCCCCTCCGAGGCAATCAGCCCCAGCATTTT | CASSTAGPLRGNQPQHF
NA | NA | TRBJ2-7 | TRBV9 | TGTGCCAGCAGCGTAGTCCTGCGGGGCGAGCAGTACTTC | CASSVVLRGEQYF
NA | NA | TRBJ1-2 | TRBV28 | TGTGCCAGCAGTACCCAGGCTACAGGAGGCTACACCTTC | CASSTQATGGYTF
NA | TRBD1 | TRBJ2-1 | TRBV5-4 | TGTGCCAGCAGCTTGCCTCCTAGGGGGCCCTACAATGAGCAGTTCTTC | CASSLPPRGPYNEQFF
NA | TRBD2 | TRBJ2-1 | TRBV7-6 | TGTGCCAGCAGCCCCCTTCGAACCCCTAGCGGGAGGGCCAATGAGCAGTTCTTC | CASSPLRTPSGRANEQFF
NA | NA | TRBJ2-7 | TRBV2 | TGTGCCAGCAGTGACGGGGGTAGGGCAGACTTCTCCTACGAGCAGTACTTC | CASSDGGRADFSYEQYF
NA | TRBD2 | TRBJ2-1 | TRBV7-6 | TGTGCCAGCAGCCCCGGACTAGCGGGAGACGGTGAGCAGTTCTTC | CASSPGLAGDGEQFF
NA | TRBD1 | TRBJ2-7 | TRBV28 | TGTGCCAGCAGCCTCGGGACAGTGGGCTCCTACGAGCAGTACTTC | CASSLGTVGSYEQYF
NA | TRBD2 | TRBJ2-1 | TRBV19 | TGTGCCAGTAGTTTCTGGGTTACTAGCGGCTCCTACAATGAGCAGTTCTTC | CASSFWVTSGSYNEQFF
once | TRBD1 | TRBJ2-1 | TRBV28 | TGTGCCAGCAGACCCTCTTGGACAGGGGGAAACTCGTGGGAGAATGAGCAGTTCTTC | CASRPSWTGGNSWENEQFF
NA | NA | TRBJ2-7 | TRBV5-8 | TGTGCCAGCAGAAACAGGGTCTCCTACGAGCAGTACTTC | CASRNRVSYEQYF
NA | NA | TRBJ2-7 | TRBV30 | TGTGCCTATGATGGGGCCAGCTACGAGCAGTACTTC | CAYDGASYEQYF
NA | NA | TRBJ1-1 | TRBV4-3 | TGCGCCAGCAGCCAAGACAGGGCATATGAAGCTTTCTTT | CASSQDRAYEAFF
NA | NA | TRBJ2-3 | TRBV5-6 | TGTGCCAGCAGCTTGAATGGACGACTACCCACAGATACGCAGTATTTT | CASSLNGRLPTDTQYF